The present entry profiles one TCR beta chain with its context. Its antigen remains unidentified. This sample was taken from a study of T cell responses to AZD1222 COVID-19 vaccine. Method: immunoSEQ multiplex PCR; TCRdb's copy keeps in-frame clones and lacks some. The sample holds 85,000 to 120,000 clones, 86% seen once. Points from the study as a whole: Sampling captured repertoires only after the peak T cell response. Donors were mostly white British, more females; clonal diversity possibly underestimated. Among vaccine-associated CD4 TCRs, coverage spanned spike, with dominance at 160-218 and 743-854.

Trimming removed 4 bases at V and 4 bases at J, with 20 bases between. This CDR3 is 17 amino acids long. CDR1 and CDR2 (germline): SEHNR, FQNEAQ (reference sequence). Source: peripheral blood, taken on day 0 of AZD1222 vaccination. The chain uses TRBV7-9 and TRBJ2-1; TRBD1 or TRBD2 may be the D gene (5 bases each). The receptor was derived from an adult in good health. The CDR3 spells CASSSSLGERRYNEQFF. DNA for the CDR3: TGTGCCAGCAGCTCGAGCTTGGGGGAACGGAGGTACAATGAGCAGTTCTTC.